This entry is about one T cell receptor (beta chain). Tumor samples were obtained before definitive surgery or chemotherapy. Germline CDR1 is LNHDA and CDR2 is SQIVND (reference sequence). V gave up 6 bases and J gave up 5 bases; unmatched junction bases: 10. The CDR3 covers 14 residues. Measured with immunoSEQ multiplex PCR; TCRdb has only the in-frame clones, and not every one. The data show around 30,000 clones, about 86% seen once. The sample is drawn from a study of high-grade serous ovarian cancer treatment subgroups. The sequence came from a human donor with high-grade serous ovarian cancer. The sequencing input was tumor tissue. The chain uses TRBV19 and TRBJ2-7, with 7 bases identical to TRBD1. In DNA form, the CDR3 reads TGTGCCAGTAGCGGGACAGCCGGGGTCCACGAGCAGTACTTC. As protein: CASSGTAGVHEQYF. Using reference TRBV19 and TRBJ2-7 for the parts outside the CDR3, the full variable domain is DGGITQSPKYLFRKEGQNVTLSCEQNLNHDAMYWYRQDPGQGLRLIYYSQIVNDFQKGDIAEGYSVSREKKESFPLTVTSAQKNPTAFYLCASSGTAGVHEQYFGPGTRLTVT.